This T cell receptor beta chain stems from a study of shared clonotypes between healthy human individuals. This CDR3 spans 12 amino acids. CDR1 SGHRS and CDR2 YFSETQ come from the germline V gene. V was pared by 3 bases and J by 2 bases, with 5 bases between. Of note for this clone: Its specificity is unknown.

200 to 250 ng DNA, 30,000 to 35,000 T cell genomes, went into each sorted-subset replicate PCR. Profiled with immunoSEQ multiplex PCR; TCRdb holds only in-frame clones, not every one. Among about 680,000 clones listed, 60% to 75% were seen once. CD4+ cells underwent separation, giving CD45RA+ naive and CD45RA-negative memory subsets. General study results and limits: Generation probabilities of non-shared clonotypes were lower (relative to those shared by all four donors).

The rearrangement joins TRBV5-1 to TRBJ1-2, with a tentative D call TRBD1 (5 bases). This receptor was obtained from a woman in her twenties or thirties in good health. Sequencing was performed on memory CD4+ T cells sorted from blood. As to subset: CD45RA-negative fraction. For the CDR3, the DNA is TGCGCCAGCAGCTGGGACAACTATGGCTACACCTTC. Protein: CASSWDNYGYTF.